The 20 T cell receptor beta chains below come from one sample, sequenced in a study of T cells in Graves' hyperthyroidism and ophthalmopathy. Amplification yielded TCR beta CDR3 regions, with RNA transcripts as the source. An initial round of RT-PCR targeting the TCR CDR3 relied on the HTBI primer set. TCRdb independently ran MiXCR on the multiplex PCR reads; one entry per CDR3 protein. Among some 370,000 distinct CDR3 sequences, roughly 15% were seen once, and the ten largest hold roughly 35%. Sequenced input: blood. These receptors came from a woman in her twenties or thirties with Graves' hyperthyroidism that later progressed to Graves' ophthalmopathy.

This clonotype was counted at least ten times. The genes are TRBV14 and TRBJ1-2; the match to TRBD1 covers 7 bases. From germline, CDR1 is SGHDN and CDR2 FVKESK. J gave up 2 bases and V 3 bases, and 9 bases lay outside the gene matches. The CDR3 totals 16 residues. CDR3 DNA sequence: TGTGCCAGCAGCCAGGGGACAGATAGCCAAAACTATGGCTACACCTTC. Translated, it gives CASSQGTDSQNYGYTF. The entire variable domain, with the rest obtained from reference TRBV14 and TRBJ1-2, is as follows: EAGVTQFPSHSVIEKGQTVTLRCDPISGHDNLYWYRRVMGKEIKFLLHFVKESKQDESGMPNNRFLAERTGGTYSTLKVQPAELEDSGVYFCASSQGTDSQNYGYTFGSGTRLTVV.

In its sample, this clonotype was seen many times. The chain joins TRBV18 to TRBJ2-5; D is unclear. The CDR3 extends over 14 amino acids. CDR1 and CDR2 from the germline V gene are KGHSH and LQKENI. V lost 3 bases to trimming and J lost 3 bases, with 11 bases between them. CDR3 coding DNA: TGTGCCAGCTCACCTCCGGGCCCCAAAGAGACCCAGTACTTC. It translates to CASSPPGPKETQYF.

This clonotype was counted at least ten times. The CDR3 sequence: CASSQDREGGYTF. The CDR3 nucleotides read TGTGCCAGCAGCCAAGACAGGGAGGGCGGCTACACCTTC. V gene TRBV7-9 combines with J gene TRBJ1-2, with 7 bases identical to TRBD1. The CDR3 is 13 residues long. The junction had 8 bases not matched to a gene; V was cut back by 5 bases and J by 8 bases. Germline assignment: CDR1 SEHNR and CDR2 FQNEAQ (reference sequence).

In its sample, this clonotype was seen many times. The J gene is TRBJ1-2, the V gene TRBV6-1; 7 positions agree with TRBD1. Germline values: CDR1 MNHNS, CDR2 SASEGT. The CDR3 covers 16 residues. The V segment lost 3 bases and the J segment 3 bases; nucleotides outside the gene matches: 10. CDR3 sequence: CASSEDGVGQYYGYTF. The CDR3 DNA sequence: TGTGCCAGCAGTGAGGACGGTGTGGGACAGTACTATGGCTACACCTTC.

This clonotype showed up many times. This chain connects TRBV25-1 to TRBJ1-2; 12 bases align to TRBD1. Unmatched junction bases numbered 8, after V lost 6 bases and J lost 9 bases. The germline V gene encodes CDR1 MGHDK and CDR2 SYGVNS. The CDR3 loop spans 14 amino acids. The CDR3 here is CASSTGTGGFRYTF. As DNA, the CDR3 is TGTGCCAGCAGCACCGGGACAGGGGGCTTTCGCTACACCTTC.

There are many counts of this clonotype. The J gene is TRBJ2-2, the V gene TRBV3-1; D remains unclear. CDR3 length: 13 residues. Looked up from germline, CDR1 is LGHDT and CDR2 is YNNKEL (reference sequence). Trimming took 4 bases from V and 7 from J, leaving 10 bases between them. CDR3 loop: CASSPRDGGELFF. The CDR3 DNA sequence: TGTGCCAGCAGCCCCCGAGATGGCGGGGAGCTGTTTTTT.

This clonotype was observed a few times. This sequence joins TRBV27 and TRBJ1-2; D not resolved. V was cut by 3 bases and J by 1 base, with 6 bases left in between. CDR1 MNHEY and CDR2 SMNVEV come from the germline V gene (reference sequence). The CDR3 consists of 13 residues. CDR3 sequence: CASSLHSNYGYTF. The CDR3 DNA follows: TGTGCCAGCAGTTTGCACAGTAACTATGGCTACACCTTC.

This clonotype came up many times. This rearrangement joins TRBV3-1 to TRBJ2-7; TRBD1 agrees at 12 bases. Germline trimming cut 4 bases from V and 1 base from J; bases unmatched to any gene: 11. The CDR3 has 18 amino acids. The germline CDR1 and CDR2 sequences are LGHDT and YNNKEL (reference sequence). The CDR3 DNA sequence: TGTGCCAGCAGCCGCGGATCAAGGGGACAGGGGGCTTCCTACGAGCAGTACTTC. Translating it yields CASSRGSRGQGASYEQYF.

This clonotype has only a few counts. The rearrangement joins TRBV19 to TRBJ1-6; D ambiguous. From germline, CDR1 is LNHDA and CDR2 SQIVND (reference sequence). The CDR3 sequence is 15 residues long. V lost 7 bases and J 9 bases, leaving 19 bases between the germline ends. In DNA form, the CDR3 reads TGTGCCAGTAAGGAGGAATTGGTTCGGAGTTCACCCCTCCACTTT. Translation gives CASKEELVRSSPLHF.

This chain joins TRBV9 and TRBJ2-5, with D maybe TRBD2 (6 bases). V shed 3 bases and J shed 5 bases, with 20 bases lying between them. This CDR3 has 16 amino acids. Germline lookup yields CDR1 SGDLS and CDR2 YYNGEE. The CDR3 region is CASSANRTGGPETQYF. Here the CDR3 DNA reads TGTGCCAGCAGCGCGAACAGGACCGGGGGACCGGAGACCCAGTACTTC.

This clonotype has at least ten counts. This rearrangement joins TRBV27 to TRBJ2-7; the match to TRBD2 covers 7 bases. CDR3 length equals 15 residues. Losses at the gene ends were 2 bases for V and 2 bases for J; bases not matched to a gene: 6. Germline CDR1 is MNHEY and CDR2 is SMNVEV (reference sequence). The CDR3 DNA reads as TGTGCCAGCAGTTTAGTAGGGAGGGGAGCCTACGAGCAGTACTTC. Amino acid sequence: CASSLVGRGAYEQYF.

This clonotype was detected ten times or more. V is TRBV11-2 and J is TRBJ1-1; D is ambiguous. Germline lookup yields CDR1 SGHAT and CDR2 FQNNGV. V shed 4 bases and J shed 0 bases, with 21 bases lying between them. The CDR3 totals 18 residues. Here the CDR3 reads CASSSLTDPTKLNTEAFF. CDR3 nucleotides: TGTGCCAGCAGCTCACTCACCGACCCGACAAAATTGAACACTGAAGCTTTCTTT.

This clonotype showed up many times. V gene TRBV28 combines with J gene TRBJ1-4; no reliable D call. The CDR3 is 12 amino acids. CDR1 and CDR2 from the germline V gene are MDHEN and SYDVKM. Trimming pared 4 bases from V and 7 bases from J, leaving 7 bases between. In nucleotides, the CDR3 is TGTGCCAGCAGTTCCTCCCTTGAAAAACTGTTTTTT. It translates to CASSSSLEKLFF.

The V gene is TRBV20-1, the J gene TRBJ2-2, with D unresolved. In germline, CDR1 is DFQATT, CDR2 SNEGSKA (reference sequence). The CDR3 consists of 14 residues. The ends were cut back, 3 bases at V and 4 bases at J, with 12 bases in the middle. The CDR3 nucleotides read TGCAGTGCTAGTTCCGGTCCAACCACCGGGGAGCTGTTTTTT. Protein product: CSASSGPTTGELFF.

This clonotype was counted between two and nine times. The gene calls are TRBV28 and TRBJ2-7; TRBD1 aligns across 10 bases. V was pared by 3 bases and J by 3 bases, with 8 bases of the junction left unmatched. The CDR3 covers 16 residues. CDR1 and CDR2 (germline): MDHEN, SYDVKM. The CDR3 DNA sequence: TGTGCCAGCAGTTTCCGTCCTGGGACAGGGGTCTACGAGCAGTACTTC. It translates to CASSFRPGTGVYEQYF.

The CDR3 reads CASSKTPGMGTGELFF. In DNA, the CDR3 is TGTGCCAGCAGTAAGACTCCAGGGATGGGTACCGGGGAGCTGTTTTTT. The chain uses TRBV6-2 or TRBV6-3 and TRBJ2-2; tentative D call: TRBD1 (5 bases). V shed 5 bases and J shed 5 bases, with 18 bases lying between them. The CDR3 sequence is 16 residues long. Germline assignment: CDR1 MNHEY and CDR2 SVGEGT.

This clonotype was seen repeatedly, ten times or more. V gene TRBV27 combines with J gene TRBJ1-1; possibly TRBD1 for D (5 bases). V lost 4 bases to trimming and J lost 5 bases, with 5 bases between them. The CDR3 is 11 amino acids. Germline assignment: CDR1 MNHEY and CDR2 SMNVEV (reference sequence). CDR3 region: CASSWGTEAFF. CDR3 sequence (DNA): TGTGCCAGCAGTTGGGGGACTGAAGCTTTCTTT.

The sample holds many counts of this clonotype. The gene calls are TRBV25-1 and TRBJ1-2; 9 bases map to TRBD1. J was trimmed by 3 bases and V by 3 bases; bases with no gene match: 2. The CDR3 length is 14 residues. Germline V gives CDR1 MGHDK, CDR2 SYGVNS. Here the CDR3 DNA reads TGTGCCAGCAGTGATACAGGGGGCCACTATGGCTACACCTTC. Amino acid sequence: CASSDTGGHYGYTF.

V usage is TRBV30 and J usage is TRBJ1-1; 7 positions match TRBD1. CDR1 GTSNPN and CDR2 SVGIG come from the germline V gene (reference sequence). The CDR3 has 13 amino acids. Trimming took 3 bases from V and 1 from J; bases not matched to a gene: 2. The CDR3 protein is CAWRTGKNTEAFF. In nucleotides, the CDR3 is TGTGCCTGGAGGACAGGGAAGAACACTGAAGCTTTCTTT.

This clonotype was counted a few times. CDR3 coding DNA: TGCGCCAGCAGCCCGTGGGCCGAGGTTACCTACGAGCAGTACTTC. Its translation: CASSPWAEVTYEQYF. V gene TRBV4-1 combines with J gene TRBJ2-7; no clear D. This CDR3 spans 15 amino acids. Trimming cost V 4 bases and J 2 bases, with 15 bases left between them. Germline loops: CDR1 MGHRA, CDR2 YSYEKL.